This TCR beta chain was identified during a study of esophageal squamous cell carcinoma under preoperative chemotherapy. On the study more broadly: Samples included peripheral blood T cells as well as tumor-infiltrating lymphocytes. Study outcomes and limitations: Peripheral T cells showed a significant TCR diversity increase after chemotherapy, unlike tumor-infiltrating lymphocytes. Paclitaxel-nedaplatin therapy caused immediate, substantial clonotype frequency changes.

Time point given: after preoperative PTX-NDP chemotherapy. The ends lost 5 bases at V and 5 bases at J; junction bases unmatched: 8. Germline loops: CDR1 SEHNR, CDR2 FQNEAQ (reference sequence). This CDR3 region has 15 residues. TCRdb passed the PCR reads through MiXCR, listing each CDR3 protein once. The repertoire consists of about 20,000 distinct CDR3 sequences, with around 42% occurring once and the leading ten covering roughly 28%. About this clonotype itself: Antigen: not known.

The sample here was taken from a patient given preoperative chemotherapy. The sequence was collected from a human donor with esophageal squamous cell carcinoma. The donor label of this sample is uncertain. The chain uses TRBV7-9 and TRBJ1-4; 7 bases fit TRBD1. CDR3: CASSQIRDSNEKLFF. The CDR3, as DNA: TGTGCCAGCAGCCAGATCCGGGACAGCAATGAAAAACTGTTTTTT.